The T cell receptor beta chain under discussion was sequenced for a study of PD-1 blockade in classical Hodgkin lymphoma. V lost 3 bases, J lost 3 bases, and 19 bases lay in between. CDR1 SGDLS and CDR2 YYNGEE come from the germline V gene. CDR3 size: 17 residues. Points on this clone: Its antigen is undetermined.

Libraries were prepared by immunoSEQ multiplex PCR; TCRdb keeps only in-frame clonotypes and omits some of them. The repertoire has almost 20,000 clones, about 80% of them found once; the top ten carry approximately 1.2%. Broader study findings: The repertoire differences lack a defined cause, possibly disease activity or prior therapy. It was reported that newly diagnosed patients had less baseline TCR diversity than healthy donors.

Time point of the sample: newly diagnosed, previously untreated cHL patient sample. Magnetic negative selection was used to purify CD4+ T cells from thawed PBMCs. PBMCs from patients with newly diagnosed, untreated classical Hodgkin lymphoma served as a comparison group for the relapsed/refractory trial patients. Material for sequencing was CD4+ T cells from blood. The TCR comes from a human donor with classical Hodgkin lymphoma. The V gene is TRBV9, the J gene TRBJ1-3; no clear D. The CDR3 region has the DNA TGTGCCAGCAGCGAATACTCCCCGTGGGCTCGTGGAAACACCATATATTTT. It specifies CASSEYSPWARGNTIYF.